This T cell receptor beta chain originates from a study of identifying expanded T cells in peripheral blood. Study-wide points: Variance in clone template counts between roughly 2-week samples significantly increased with total template count across all healthy donors. Approximately 1.1 clones differed between technical replicates, versus 16.4 and 19 over time.

Trimming cost V 5 bases and J 1 base, with 9 bases left between them. Germline V gene lookup returns CDR1 SGHTS and CDR2 YDEGEE. The CDR3 runs 13 residues. Clones were read by immunoSEQ multiplex PCR, and TCRdb kept only the in-frame ones, dropping some. The sample carries over 70,000 clones, more than 75% recorded once. No infections or other immune events were documented during collection. Notes on this clone: Antigen: not known.

Sequencing was performed on blood. The chain uses TRBV5-8 and TRBJ1-2; D perhaps matches TRBD1 (5 bases). This TCR was recovered from a person aged 18 to 75 in good health. The CDR3 DNA follows: TGTGCCAGCAGTTCGACAGATAACTATGGCTACACCTTC. The encoded protein is CASSSTDNYGYTF.